The 2 T cell receptor beta chains given below trace back to one sample, sequenced in a study of T-cell reconstitution after alpha-beta-depleted transplantation in children. It was with unique molecular identifiers that the TCRbeta library was prepared. TCRdb analysed the PCR reads with MiXCR anew, one entry per CDR3 protein. The sample records roughly 500,000 distinct CDR3 sequences, around 18% being singletons. The sample here was PBMCs from the stem cell graft donor, taken from the stem cell graft. These receptors came from a human donor who donated a stem cell graft to a child with acute lymphoblastic leukemia.

This clonotype was seen more than once but under ten times. Mismatch with germline at one junction end may stem from a read error. This chain links TRBV5-1 with TRBJ2-1; tentative D call: TRBD2 (5 bases). Germline assignment: CDR1 SGHRS and CDR2 YFSETQ. CDR3 length: 14 residues. The CDR3 loop is CASRFSDSAYEQFF. CDR3 DNA: TGCGCCAGCCGCTTTTCGGACTCCGCATATGAGCAGTTCTTC.

This clonotype was seen more than once but under ten times. V gene TRBV6-2 or TRBV6-3 combines with J gene TRBJ2-2; D possibly corresponds to TRBD2 (7 bases). Germline CDR1 is MNHEY and CDR2 is SVGEGT. The CDR3 runs 16 residues. Trimming removed 5 bases from V and 6 bases from J, with 19 bases in between. Here the CDR3 reads CASSNRPKGGSGELFF. The CDR3 nucleotides are TGTGCCAGCAGTAACAGGCCCAAGGGGGGGTCCGGGGAGCTGTTTTTT.